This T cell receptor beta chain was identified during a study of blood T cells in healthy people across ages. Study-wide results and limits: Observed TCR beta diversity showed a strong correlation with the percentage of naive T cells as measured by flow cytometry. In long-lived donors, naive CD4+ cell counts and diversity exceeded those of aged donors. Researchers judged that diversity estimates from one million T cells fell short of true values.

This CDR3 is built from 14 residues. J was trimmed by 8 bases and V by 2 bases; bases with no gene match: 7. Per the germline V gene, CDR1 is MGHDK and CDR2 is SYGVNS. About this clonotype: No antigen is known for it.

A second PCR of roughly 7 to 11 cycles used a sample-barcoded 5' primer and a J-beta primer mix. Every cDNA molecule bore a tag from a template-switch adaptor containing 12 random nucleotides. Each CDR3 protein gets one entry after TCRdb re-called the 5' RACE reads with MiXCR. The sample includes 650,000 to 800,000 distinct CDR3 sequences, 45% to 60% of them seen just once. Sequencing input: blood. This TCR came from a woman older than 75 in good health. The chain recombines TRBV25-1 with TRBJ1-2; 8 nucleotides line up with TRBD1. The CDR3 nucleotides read TGTGCCAGCAGTGAAACAGGGGGGCCCAACGGCTACACCTTC. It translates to CASSETGGPNGYTF.